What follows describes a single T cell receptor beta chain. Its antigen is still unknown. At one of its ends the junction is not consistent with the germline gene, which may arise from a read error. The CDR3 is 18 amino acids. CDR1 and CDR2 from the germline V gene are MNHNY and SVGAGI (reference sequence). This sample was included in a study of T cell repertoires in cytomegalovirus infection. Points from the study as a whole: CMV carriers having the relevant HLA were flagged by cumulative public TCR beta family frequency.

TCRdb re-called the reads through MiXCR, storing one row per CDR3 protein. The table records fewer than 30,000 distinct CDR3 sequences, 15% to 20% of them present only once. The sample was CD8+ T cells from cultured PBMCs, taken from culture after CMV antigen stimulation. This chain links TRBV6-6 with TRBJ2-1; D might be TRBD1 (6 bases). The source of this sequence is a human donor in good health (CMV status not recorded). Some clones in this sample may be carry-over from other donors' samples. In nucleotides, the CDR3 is TGTGACAGCAGTTACTCGAGTGTGGGGGCCAGCTCCTACAATGAGCAGTTCTTC. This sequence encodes CDSSYSSVGASSYNEQFF.